This T cell receptor (beta chain) was obtained from a study of T cells in Graves' hyperthyroidism and ophthalmopathy. Study at large: Blood from the periphery was taken at initial diagnosis, before any treatment. Notes on the study in general: Separation of ophthalmopathy from stable hyperthyroidism was achieved by a 13 V-J model.

Deletions cut 7 bases from V and 9 bases from J, with 18 bases between. The CDR3 is 13 amino acids. CDR1 is ENHRY, CDR2 SYGVKD, per germline. The source material, RNA transcripts, was used to amplify TCR beta CDR3 regions. First-round RT-PCR of the TCR CDR3 relied on the HTBI primer set. TCRdb fed the multiplex PCR reads into MiXCR, producing one record per CDR3 protein. The sample gives hundreds of thousands of distinct CDR3 sequences, approximately 40% of which show up once; roughly 8.3% is in the top ten. The count of this clonotype is one. Its antigen remains unidentified. Aged 18 to 65, the patients had hyperthyroidism that was newly diagnosed and had lasted under 2 months. Using less than 12 ml of fresh peripheral blood, PBMCs were prepared.

Sequenced input: blood. The V call is TRBV10-3, the J call TRBJ1-2; D is perhaps TRBD1 (6 bases). The TCR sequence derives from a man aged 18 to 30 with Graves' hyperthyroidism. DNA for the CDR3: TGTGCCATCACTGCGACAGGCGGGTTTAGCTACACCTTC. The encoded protein is CAITATGGFSYTF.